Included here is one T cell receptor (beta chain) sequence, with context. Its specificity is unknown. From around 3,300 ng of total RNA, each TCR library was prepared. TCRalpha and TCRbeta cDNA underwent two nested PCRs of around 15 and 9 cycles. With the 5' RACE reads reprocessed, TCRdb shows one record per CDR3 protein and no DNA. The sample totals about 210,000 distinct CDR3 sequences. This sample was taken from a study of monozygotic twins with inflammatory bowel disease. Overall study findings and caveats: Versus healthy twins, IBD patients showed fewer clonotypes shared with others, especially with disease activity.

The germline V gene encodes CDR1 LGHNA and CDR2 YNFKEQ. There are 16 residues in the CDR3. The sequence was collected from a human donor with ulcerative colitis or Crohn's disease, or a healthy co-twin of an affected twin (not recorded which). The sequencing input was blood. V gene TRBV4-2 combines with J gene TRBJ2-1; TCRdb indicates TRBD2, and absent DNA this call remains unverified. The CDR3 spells CASSQPGTSVDNEQFF.